This TCR beta chain derives from a study of T-cell reconstitution after alpha-beta-depleted transplantation in children. Details on this clonotype: No antigen is known for it.

General study points: At around two months after transplant, the alpha-beta T cells were reportedly derived from several hundred expanded clones that came from non-depleted graft cells. A year post-transplant, T-cell counts and diversity derived mostly from newly produced T cells. Recipient T cells and thymic progenitors that survived gave rise to the high TCRbeta diversity observed at day 60 in some patients.

This sample's TCRbeta library carried unique molecular identifier barcodes. TCRdb fed the PCR reads into MiXCR, producing one record per CDR3 protein. This sample has a few hundred thousand distinct CDR3 sequences, with around 27% found just once. CDR1 LNHNV and CDR2 YYDKDF come from the germline V gene (reference sequence). The CDR3 contains 14 residues. V was clipped by 0 bases and J by 9 bases, with 12 bases between them. This receptor was obtained from a boy in the first two years of life with Wiskott-Aldrich syndrome, due to receive a stem cell transplant. The sample was PBMCs, taken before TCRalphabeta/CD19-depleted stem cell transplant. The chain employs TRBV15 and TRBJ2-1, with a tentative D call TRBD1 (5 bases). CDR3 sequence: CATSRDKGSGEQFF. CDR3 nucleotides: TGTGCCACCAGCAGAGACAAGGGGTCCGGTGAGCAGTTCTTC.